A selection of T cell receptor beta chains follows, all from one sample in a study of blood T cells in healthy people across ages. Using its own MiXCR run on the 5' RACE reads, TCRdb lists one record per CDR3 protein. This sample has 870,000 or so distinct CDR3 sequences, with 25% to 30% found just once. Sequencing was carried out using blood. The receptors here all came from a woman over 75 in good health. Both conserved end residues are part of each CDR3. Each record gives: clone size, V gene, J gene, CDR3 protein. Size is omitted from some rows. Given values are once, few, many or a class for expanded clones.

many	TRBV6-5	TRBJ2-1	CASSPTGGPYNEQFF
few	TRBV25-1	TRBJ1-1	CASLEQGRPEAFF
few	TRBV20-1	TRBJ1-2	CSARADRGHGYTF
many	TRBV20-1	TRBJ2-5	CSARDLGSSQETQYF
many	TRBV7-9	TRBJ1-2	CASSRDRANAGYTF
few	TRBV20-1	TRBJ2-5	CSARRGRQETQYF
-	TRBV7-2	TRBJ2-3	CASSLVPSGGDTQYF
-	TRBV6-2/TRBV6-3	TRBJ2-5	CASRRRTVTYKQYF
many	TRBV12-3/TRBV12-4	TRBJ2-1	CASSYDVSSYNEQFF
-	TRBV7-9	TRBJ2-7	CASRGRDDYYEQYF
many	TRBV9	TRBJ2-7	CASSRESYYEQYF
few	TRBV11-2	TRBJ1-5	CASSLNGDSNQPQHF
-	TRBV6-2/TRBV6-3	TRBJ1-1	CASRLAGSRAEAFF
-	TRBV7-2	-	CASSRAQQETQYF
many	TRBV6-1	TRBJ2-7	CASLDRPGYEQYF
-	TRBV18	TRBJ2-5	CASSHLNRGGETQYF
many	TRBV9	TRBJ2-3	CASSAHPGPADTQYF
-	TRBV20-1	TRBJ2-1	CSARAPGLINEQFF
few	TRBV29-1	TRBJ2-2	CSVVLLPGELFF
-	TRBV12-3/TRBV12-4	TRBJ2-5	CASSLRQGEETQYF
-	TRBV3-1	TRBJ1-2	CASSQVPDYGYTF
-	TRBV27	TRBJ2-5	CASKRGARDRANHNEQYF
-	TRBV5-8	TRBJ2-4	CASSVGRNLAKNTQYF
many	TRBV7-2	TRBJ2-7	CASSLGVEQYF
-	TRBV6-2/TRBV6-3	-	CASIRGGSYNEQYF
many	TRBV4-3	TRBJ1-2	CASSQDLNRVNYGYTF
-	TRBV10-3	TRBJ2-5	CAISETLSVQETQYF
many	TRBV29-1	TRBJ2-1	CSVEGGYNEQFF
many	TRBV3-1	TRBJ2-3	CASGGLADTQYF
-	TRBV11-2	TRBJ2-5	CASSRTAGEKETQYF
many	TRBV25-1	TRBJ1-2	CASTGGAGYTF
-	TRBV6-2/TRBV6-3	TRBJ2-7	CASSQDRGHEQYF
-	TRBV7-9	TRBJ2-7	CASSPGLAGSPFYEQYF
many	TRBV5-5	TRBJ2-7	CASSLGHRGDEQYF
many	TRBV7-2	TRBJ2-6	CASSAGTGGSGANVLTF
many	TRBV5-5	TRBJ2-7	CASREGTIDEQYF
many	TRBV5-4	TRBJ2-3	CASSLIQGRDTQYF
-	TRBV5-1	TRBJ2-6	CASSLGGGGMGANVLTF
-	TRBV19	-	CASSIGNYRDRGRGTQYF
-	TRBV21-1	TRBJ2-2	CASSKGDRGAPGELFF
many	TRBV7-8	TRBJ2-1	CASSWTGSSYNEQFF
-	TRBV14	TRBJ1-4	CASSQDRTGVGEKLFF
-	TRBV7-9	TRBJ2-1	CASSSGTAVEFF
few	TRBV20-1	TRBJ1-1	CSARGQGKNTEAFF